The 26 T cell receptor beta chains below all came from one sample that was sequenced in a study of regulatory T cells in long-lasting Graves disease. Time point reported: newly diagnosed GD, antithyroid drugs for less than 3 months. PBMCs provided the RNA from which the TCR library was made. Researchers made TCR beta libraries by using iRepertoire HTBI primers and running Arm-PCR on CDR3 regions. One entry per CDR3 protein results from TCRdb running MiXCR on the multiplex PCR reads. The sample has a few hundred thousand distinct CDR3 sequences, 15% to 20% seen once. Separately, the same data were catalogued under a study of T cells in Graves' hyperthyroidism and ophthalmopathy.

This specimen was peripheral blood mononuclear cells (PBMCs), taken at new diagnosis, from a patient treated with antithyroid drugs. These receptors originate from a woman aged 25 to 39 with Graves disease.

Regarding this clonotype: This sequence may be a read error, since a much larger clone differs from it by one base. The CDR3 bases are TGTACCAGCAGTTCTCTAGCGGGAGTTGACGATACGCAGTATTTT. This encodes CTSSSLAGVDDTQYF. The chain combines TRBV28 with TRBJ2-3; TRBD2 matches 10 bases. The CDR3 is 15 amino acids. CDR1 is MDHEN, CDR2 SYDVKM, per germline. The variable domain in full, with the rest retrieved from reference TRBV28 and TRBJ2-3, is DVKVTQSSRYLVKRTGEKVFLECVQDMDHENMFWYRQDPGLGLRLIYFSYDVKMKEKGDIPEGYSVSREKKERFSLILESASTNQTSMYLCTSSSLAGVDDTQYFGPGTRLTVL.

A word on this clonotype: Since a far larger clone is one base different, this is likely a read error. The V and J genes are TRBV10-3 and TRBJ2-2; a weak D match, TRBD1 (6 bases). The CDR3 runs 15 residues. Trimming removed 4 bases at V and 2 bases at J, with 11 bases between. CDR1 is ENHRY and CDR2 is SYGVKD in the germline V gene. The CDR3 bases are TGTGCCATCAGTGCTGACAGGTTAAACACCGGGGAGCTGTTTTTT. Protein sequence: CAISADRLNTGELFF.

In this sample, this clonotype turned up many times. The rearrangement joins TRBV12-3 or TRBV12-4 to TRBJ2-4, with a possible D match to TRBD2 (7 bases). The CDR3 is 14 residues long. The ends were cut back, 6 bases at V and 7 bases at J, with 16 bases in the middle. Here the CDR3 reads CASSPPGGRNIQYF. In nucleotides, the CDR3 is TGTGCCAGCAGCCCCCCGGGGGGCCGGAACATTCAGTACTTC.

Many counts were recorded for this clonotype. The rearrangement links TRBV12-3 or TRBV12-4 to TRBJ2-3, with 8 bases that match TRBD2. The ends lost 6 bases at V and 2 bases at J; junction bases unmatched: 7. CDR3 length equals 15 residues. This chain's CDR3 is CASSLSGATTDTQYF. The CDR3 DNA sequence: TGTGCCAGCAGCCTTAGCGGGGCGACCACAGATACGCAGTATTTT.

This clonotype was seen many times. The chain combines TRBV24-1 with TRBJ2-5, with 9 bases fitting TRBD1. This CDR3 is built from 14 residues. The J segment lost 5 bases and the V segment lost 4 bases, leaving 4 bases of the junction unmatched. Per the germline V gene, CDR1 is KGHDR and CDR2 is SFDVKD. The CDR3 loop is CATSETGGWETQYF. The CDR3 DNA reads as TGTGCCACCAGTGAGACAGGGGGGTGGGAGACCCAGTACTTC.

This clonotype was counted many times. The chain employs TRBV14 and TRBJ1-6; D perhaps matches TRBD1 (5 bases). The CDR3 has 15 amino acids. CDR1 and CDR2 from the germline V gene are SGHDN and FVKESK. Trimming pared 3 bases from V and 6 bases from J, leaving 12 bases between. In DNA form, the CDR3 reads TGTGCCAGCAGCCATGACTTGGGGCGTAATTCACCCCTCCACTTT. Translation: CASSHDLGRNSPLHF.

This chain links TRBV28 with TRBJ2-7, with 8 bases that match TRBD2. From germline, CDR1 is MDHEN and CDR2 SYDVKM. Trimming took 7 bases from V and 4 from J; bases not matched to a gene: 9. CDR3 size: 14 residues. The CDR3 here is CASTFGGGPYEQYF. CDR3 bases: TGTGCCAGCACTTTCGGGGGGGGACCGTACGAGCAGTACTTC.

In DNA form, the CDR3 reads TGCAGTGCTAACCGACCGGGACAGGGGATCTATGGCTACACCTTC. Amino acid sequence: CSANRPGQGIYGYTF. The rearrangement links TRBV20-1 to TRBJ1-2; 10 bases map to TRBD1. The CDR3 has 15 amino acids. V gave up 4 bases and J gave up 4 bases; unmatched junction bases: 9. Germline CDR1 DFQATT, CDR2 SNEGSKA (reference sequence).

This sequence joins TRBV30 and TRBJ1-2, with D possibly being TRBD1 (6 bases). Germline V gene data show CDR1 as GTSNPN and CDR2 as SVGIG (reference sequence). This CDR3 spans 14 amino acids. V lost 2 bases to trimming and J lost 6 bases, with 16 bases between them. CDR3 in DNA: TGTGCCTGGAGTCCCCCGGGGGGGCAGGATGGCTACACCTTC. Amino acid sequence: CAWSPPGGQDGYTF.

This clonotype was counted only a few times. A junction boundary mismatches the germline segment, possibly from a read error. V usage is TRBV27 and J usage is TRBJ2-7; TRBD2 is a possible D gene (6 bases). This CDR3 is 15 amino acids long. Germline loops: CDR1 MNHEY, CDR2 SMNVEV (reference sequence). CDR3 in DNA: TGTGCCAGCAGTCCTATTCTGGGACTCTCCCACGAGCAGTACTTC. Amino acid sequence: CASSPILGLSHEQYF.

Many counts were recorded for this clonotype. This chain connects TRBV2 to TRBJ1-5; maybe TRBD1 (6 bases). V was clipped by 10 bases and J by 10 bases, with 26 bases between them. CDR1 SNHLY and CDR2 FYNNEI come from the germline V gene. The CDR3 sequence is 15 residues long. CDR3 sequence: CATSDYGTTVGPQHF. CDR3 in DNA: TGTGCCACCTCTGATTACGGGACAACCGTGGGCCCCCAGCATTTT.

The genes are TRBV2 and TRBJ1-2, with a weak D call TRBD1 (5 bases). The CDR3 is made up of 13 amino acids. Looked up from germline, CDR1 is SNHLY and CDR2 is FYNNEI. V was cut by 8 bases and J by 3 bases, with 13 bases left in between. The CDR3 coding sequence is TGTGCCAGCCCTGCTCCCAGGGACTATGGCTACACCTTC. As protein: CASPAPRDYGYTF. Based on the CDR3 plus reference TRBV2 and TRBJ1-2, the full variable domain is EPEVTQTPSHQVTQMGQEVILRCVPISNHLYFYWYRQILGQKVEFLVSFYNNEISEKSEIFDDQFSVERPDGSNFTLKIRSTKLEDSAMYFCASPAPRDYGYTFGSGTRLTVV.

This clonotype was observed at least ten times. This rearrangement joins TRBV11-2 to TRBJ1-2, with TRBD1 matching 10 bases. V dropped 5 bases and J dropped 8; count of bases not matched to a gene: 11. Per germline, CDR1 SGHAT and CDR2 FQNNGV. The CDR3 contains 15 residues. The chain's CDR3 is CASSALRDRGNGYTF. The CDR3 region has the DNA TGTGCCAGCAGCGCGCTCCGGGACAGGGGTAACGGCTACACCTTC.

This clonotype occurred many times. The J gene is TRBJ2-7, the V gene TRBV28; D gene uncertain. The V end was cut by 7 bases, the J end by 3 bases, with 16 bases between. This CDR3 comprises 14 residues. Looked up from germline, CDR1 is MDHEN and CDR2 is SYDVKM. CDR3 loop: CASNPLDGRYEQYF. Written as DNA, the CDR3 is TGTGCCAGCAACCCTCTTGACGGCCGCTACGAGCAGTACTTC.

The table lists this clonotype with many counts. The rearrangement joins TRBV9 to TRBJ2-7; D may be TRBD1 or TRBD2 (5 bases each). V lost 3 bases, J lost 5 bases, and 18 bases lay in between. Germline CDR1 SGDLS, CDR2 YYNGEE. The CDR3 is made up of 15 amino acids. The CDR3 sequence is CASSEGRALLDEQYF. The CDR3 nucleotides are TGTGCCAGCAGCGAGGGGCGGGCCCTATTGGACGAGCAGTACTTC.

This clonotype was counted at least ten times. The rearrangement joins TRBV4-1 to TRBJ2-7; 8 bases are shared with TRBD1. This CDR3 has 15 amino acids. Looked up from germline, CDR1 is MGHRA and CDR2 is YSYEKL. V lost 3 bases and J lost 3; bases outside the gene matches: 7. CDR3 DNA: TGCGCCAGCAGCCATCCCGGACAGGGAGTCTACGAGCAGTACTTC. Its translation: CASSHPGQGVYEQYF.

This clonotype was detected ten times or more. This chain links TRBV7-2 with TRBJ2-3; TRBD1 matches 8 bases. Losses at the gene ends were 5 bases for V and 0 bases for J; bases not matched to a gene: 16. This CDR3 region has 19 residues. CDR1 and CDR2 from the germline V gene are SGHTA and FQGNSA. The CDR3 sequence is CASSLPTGGLFVSTDTQYF. In DNA form, the CDR3 reads TGTGCCAGCAGCCTCCCTACAGGGGGGTTATTCGTTAGCACAGATACGCAGTATTTT.

In this sample, this clonotype turned up many times. The chain recombines TRBV11-2 with TRBJ2-6; D uncertain. This CDR3 has 15 residues. The germline V gene has CDR1 SGHAT and CDR2 FQNNGV. Trimming removed 3 bases at V and 0 bases at J, with 6 bases between. Here the CDR3 DNA reads TGTGCCAGCAGCTTTGGAGACTCTGGGGCCAACGTCCTGACTTTC. Protein sequence: CASSFGDSGANVLTF.

The rearrangement uses TRBV19 and TRBJ2-1; D may be TRBD2 (5 bases). Looked up from germline, CDR1 is LNHDA and CDR2 is SQIVND (reference sequence). Between the trimmed V and J ends, which lost 4 bases and 10 bases, there was a span of 14 bases. The CDR3 consists of 13 residues. The CDR3, as DNA: TGTGCCAGTAGTAGTCTAGCCCCCCTCGAGCAGTTCTTC. Translated: CASSSLAPLEQFF.

This clonotype came up many times. This sequence joins TRBV27 and TRBJ2-7; D is unclear. CDR3 length equals 14 residues. Trimming removed 7 bases from V and 3 bases from J, with 16 bases in between. From germline, CDR1 is MNHEY and CDR2 SMNVEV (reference sequence). The CDR3, as DNA: TGTGCCAGCACCGTTAGGTACGGGTACTACGAGCAGTACTTC. Residues: CASTVRYGYYEQYF.

Ten or more counts support this clonotype. The chain joins TRBV27 to TRBJ1-1; tentative D call: TRBD1 (6 bases). Germline V CDR1 and CDR2: MNHEY, SMNVEV (reference sequence). With 4 bases removed from V and 1 base from J, the gap between germline ends came to 13 bases. The CDR3 is made up of 15 amino acids. The CDR3 DNA reads TGTGCCAGCAGTTCCCGGGACACATGGAACACTGAAGCTTTCTTT. Protein sequence: CASSSRDTWNTEAFF.

This clonotype showed up many times. This chain connects TRBV2 to TRBJ1-2; unclear D gene. From germline, CDR1 is SNHLY and CDR2 FYNNEI. Trimming removed 8 bases from V and 4 bases from J, with 11 bases in between. The CDR3 has 12 residues. CDR3 nucleotides: TGTGCCAGCGGTGGTTCCTCCTATGGCTACACCTTC. It yields the protein CASGGSSYGYTF.

V and J are TRBV9 and TRBJ2-7; TRBD2 matches at 11 bases. CDR1 and CDR2 (germline): SGDLS, YYNGEE. The CDR3 contains 17 residues. Trimming took 0 bases from V and 3 from J; bases not matched to a gene: 8. The CDR3 spells CASSVADKLAGVYEQYF. CDR3 nucleotide sequence: TGTGCCAGCAGCGTAGCTGACAAACTAGCGGGAGTCTACGAGCAGTACTTC.

This clonotype was picked up many times. The V gene is TRBV3-1, the J gene TRBJ1-2; perhaps TRBD1 as D (6 bases). V was cut by 0 bases and J by 3 bases, with 8 bases left in between. The CDR3 is 14 residues long. Germline CDR1 is LGHDT and CDR2 is YNNKEL (reference sequence). CDR3 nucleotide sequence: TGTGCCAGCAGCCAAGAAGCAGGGGACTATGGCTACACCTTC. It yields the protein CASSQEAGDYGYTF.

This clonotype has at least ten counts. The chain uses TRBV20-1 and TRBJ1-1, with 9 bases matching TRBD1. The germline CDR1 and CDR2 sequences are DFQATT and SNEGSKA (reference sequence). The ends lost 3 bases at V and 10 bases at J; junction bases unmatched: 9. The CDR3 contains 13 residues. DNA for the CDR3: TGCAGTGCTAGGTACCGGGGACAGGGATCAGCTTTCTTT. It yields the protein CSARYRGQGSAFF.

This clonotype was seen ten or more times. V is TRBV30 and J is TRBJ2-4; D may be TRBD1 (5 bases). Looked up from germline, CDR1 is GTSNPN and CDR2 is SVGIG (reference sequence). The CDR3 sequence is 13 residues long. Trimming stripped 2 bases from V and 6 bases from J, with 11 bases between. CDR3 sequence: CAWSQGGANIQYF. For the CDR3, the DNA is TGTGCCTGGAGTCAGGGTGGGGCAAACATTCAGTACTTC.